This T cell receptor beta chain was recorded in a study of T cell changes during pregnancy in multiple sclerosis (dated by TCRdb to 2018 to 2020). Broadly, across the study: In women with multiple sclerosis, the researchers looked at how the T cell repertoire shifted as pregnancy progressed.

Libraries were made using the immunoSEQ multiplex PCR assay. TCRdb limited this immuneACCESS table to in-frame rearrangements with V and J called. A share of clones is missing; checked studies link under half to unresolved V genes, and the rest is unexplained. The sample table contains fewer than 65,000 clones; only one count was recorded for over 75% of them. About 0.85% of the sample comes from the top ten. Regarding this clone: Its target antigen remains unknown. It has no much larger one-base neighbor in the sample; base qualities were not kept.

A distance of 14 bases separates the germline ends of V and J, which lose 2 bases and 3 bases respectively. The germline V gene specifies LGHNA as CDR1 and YNFKEQ as CDR2. From the cysteine up to the phenylalanine, the CDR3 has a length of 16 residues. CDR3 DNA is the only sequence kept; it has 48 bases, read in frame from the first base. This sequence originates from a female donor with multiple sclerosis, enrolled in a pregnancy study. The chain was built from TRBV4-2 and TRBJ1-3; perhaps TRBD1 is the D gene, with 5 bases matching. Specimen: peripheral blood, collected before pregnancy. This receptor has the CDR3 CASSQIAGRLGNTIYF. The DNA sequence is TGTGCCAGCAGCCAAATAGCAGGGAGGCTTGGAAACACCATATATTTT.